This T cell receptor (beta chain) comes out of a study of T cell repertoires in cytomegalovirus infection. The CDR3 has 11 amino acids. Trimming removed 4 bases from V and 3 bases from J, with 6 bases in between. Germline CDR1 DFQATT, CDR2 SNEGSKA (reference sequence). This clonotype occurred once. Its antigen is still unknown. TCRdb ran MiXCR on the reads and lists one entry per CDR3 protein. Among 300,000 or so distinct CDR3 sequences, roughly 25% were seen once, and the ten largest hold about an eighth. This clonotype was obtained from a human donor in good health (CMV status not recorded). Some clones in this sample may be carry-over from other donors' samples. Sequencing used cultured PBMCs, obtained from culture after CMV antigen stimulation. The chain is built from TRBV20-1 and TRBJ1-1; TRBD1 might be the D (6 bases). CDR3 nucleotides: TGCAGTGCTAAGGGGGACACTGAAGCTTTCTTT. Protein: CSAKGDTEAFF.